Below, 18 T cell receptor beta chains from the same sample are listed, as sequenced in a study of CD8 T cells in ankylosing spondylitis. Overall study findings and caveats: Ankylosing spondylitis blood seemed to carry a telltale TCR beta motif made of about 8 highly homologous variants.

Their cognate antigens are unknown. TCRdb reprocessed the 5' RACE reads with MiXCR, giving one entry per CDR3 protein. The sample has about 540,000 distinct CDR3 sequences, 10% to 15% seen once. The sequencing input was blood, either unsorted or a sorted T cell fraction (not recorded which). These receptors were collected from a male donor with ankylosing spondylitis.

The chain combines TRBV3-1 with TRBJ2-1; D is uncertain. Germline lookup yields CDR1 LGHDT and CDR2 YNNKEL (reference sequence). This CDR3 is 13 amino acids long. V was clipped by 4 bases and J by 6 bases, with 10 bases between them. The CDR3 sequence: CASSPNHANEQFF. CDR3 sequence (DNA): TGTGCCAGCAGCCCTAACCATGCCAATGAGCAGTTCTTC.

This chain connects TRBV5-1 to TRBJ2-5, with D perhaps matching TRBD1 (5 bases). Germline CDR1 reads SGHRS; CDR2 reads YFSETQ. There are 14 residues in the CDR3. Trimming shortened V by 0 bases and J by 5 bases, and 11 bases separated the two germline ends. CDR3: CASSLGSSGETQYF. CDR3 nucleotides: TGCGCCAGCAGCTTGGGGTCCTCAGGGGAGACCCAGTACTTC.

The J gene is TRBJ2-7, the V gene TRBV20-1; D gene unclear. V lost 3 bases and J 3 bases, leaving 12 bases between the germline ends. This CDR3 is 13 amino acids long. CDR1 and CDR2 from the germline V gene are DFQATT and SNEGSKA (reference sequence). The CDR3 spells CSASPTAIYEQYF. DNA for the CDR3: TGCAGTGCTAGTCCCACAGCCATCTACGAGCAGTACTTC.

V gene TRBV7-9 combines with J gene TRBJ2-1; 14 bases are shared with TRBD2. The junction had 2 bases not matched to a gene; V was cut back by 5 bases and J by 2 bases. The germline gives CDR1 SEHNR, CDR2 FQNEAQ (reference sequence). CDR3 length: 16 residues. CDR3 nucleotides: TGTGCCAGCAGCATGGGACTAGCGGGAGCCTACAATGAGCAGTTCTTC. Translation gives CASSMGLAGAYNEQFF.

This clonotype was picked up a small number of times. The chain uses TRBV11-3 and TRBJ2-1; D possibly corresponds to TRBD1 (6 bases). The V end lost 5 bases, the J end lost 4 bases, and 12 bases lay between the germline ends. The CDR3 has 14 residues. The germline V gene encodes CDR1 SGHNT and CDR2 YENEEA. The CDR3 DNA is TGTGCCAGCAGCAAACAGGGAGAATACAATGAGCAGTTCTTC. Translation: CASSKQGEYNEQFF.

In this sample, this clonotype turned up many times. The rearrangement joins TRBV10-1 to TRBJ2-1; 10 positions agree with TRBD1. Germline V gives CDR1 WNHNN, CDR2 SYGVQD (reference sequence). The CDR3 is made up of 16 amino acids. V was clipped by 0 bases and J by 2 bases; unmatched bases: 1. This chain's CDR3 is CASSESGQGTYNEQFF. In DNA form, the CDR3 reads TGCGCCAGCAGTGAGTCGGGACAGGGGACCTACAATGAGCAGTTCTTC.

This clonotype was recorded a few times. The chain uses TRBV11-2 and TRBJ2-1; TRBD2 agrees at 12 bases. Trimming took 0 bases from V and 6 from J; bases not matched to a gene: 12. Germline V lookup: CDR1 SGHAT, CDR2 FQNNGV. CDR3 length: 19 residues. The CDR3 DNA is TGTGCCAGCAGCTTAGAGCTAGCGGGAGGGCTCTCCAAGGGCAATGAGCAGTTCTTC. Encoded protein: CASSLELAGGLSKGNEQFF.

This clonotype was observed a handful of times. A read error may produce the germline difference seen at one junction end. The chain couples TRBV20-1 to TRBJ2-1; tentative D call: TRBD2 (5 bases). The CDR3 sequence is 16 residues long. Germline assignment: CDR1 DFQATT and CDR2 SNEGSKA (reference sequence). CDR3 DNA: TGCAGTGCCAGAGTGGTTGCGGGCAGCTCCTACAATGAGCAGTTCTTC. Its translation: CSARVVAGSSYNEQFF.

The sample holds many counts of this clonotype. This chain uses TRBV15 with TRBJ2-1; D perhaps matches TRBD2 (5 bases). Trimming took 5 bases from V and 6 from J, leaving 20 bases between them. Germline CDR1 reads LNHNV; CDR2 reads YYDKDF (reference sequence). CDR3 length equals 16 residues. For the CDR3, the DNA is TGTGCCACCAGCTCCCCACTTTCTAGCTTCAGCAATGAGCAGTTCTTC. Its protein is CATSSPLSSFSNEQFF.

In this sample, this clonotype turned up a few times. The V gene is TRBV5-4, the J gene TRBJ1-5; TRBD1 is a possible D gene (6 bases). There are 15 residues in the CDR3. Trimming removed 0 bases at V and 4 bases at J, with 11 bases between. The germline CDR1 and CDR2 sequences are SGHNT and YYREEE (reference sequence). CDR3 in DNA: TGTGCCAGCAGCTTGGGGGGGGGCAGGAATCAGCCCCAGCATTTT. Translation: CASSLGGGRNQPQHF.

This clonotype was detected only a few times. V is TRBV20-1 and J is TRBJ2-1; unclear D gene. The CDR3 contains 13 residues. V was trimmed by 5 bases and J by 4 bases, leaving 12 bases between them. CDR1 is DFQATT and CDR2 is SNEGSKA in the germline V gene (reference sequence). CDR3 residues: CSARTYGYNEQFF. CDR3 in DNA: TGCAGTGCTCGGACCTATGGGTACAATGAGCAGTTCTTC.

This clonotype was picked up many times. The chain is built from TRBV10-3 and TRBJ1-1, with a tentative D call TRBD1 (5 bases). This CDR3 comprises 14 residues. V was pared by 0 bases and J by 4 bases, with 9 bases between. Germline V lookup: CDR1 ENHRY, CDR2 SYGVKD. The CDR3 DNA reads as TGTGCCATCAGTGAGTCAGACAGTATCACTGAAGCTTTCTTT. The encoded protein is CAISESDSITEAFF.

The rearrangement links TRBV11-2 to TRBJ1-3; D remains ambiguous. CDR3 size: 19 residues. Germline values: CDR1 SGHAT, CDR2 FQNNGV. V shed 5 bases and J shed 1 base, with 24 bases lying between them. CDR3 in amino acids: CASSPTGRTQWKSGNTIYF. CDR3 bases: TGTGCCAGCAGCCCCACGGGCCGGACCCAGTGGAAGTCTGGAAACACCATATATTTT.

This clonotype appeared many times. The V and J genes are TRBV5-1 and TRBJ1-1, with D perhaps TRBD1 (5 bases). The V end was cut by 0 bases, the J end by 7 bases, with 13 bases between. There are 14 residues in the CDR3. Germline values: CDR1 SGHRS, CDR2 YFSETQ. The CDR3: CASSLEGRFGEAFF. In DNA form, the CDR3 reads TGCGCCAGCAGCTTGGAGGGGCGTTTTGGTGAAGCTTTCTTT.

A few counts support this clonotype. The chain carries TRBV5-1 and TRBJ2-3; 7 bases line up with TRBD2. This CDR3 has 17 residues. The germline CDR1 and CDR2 sequences are SGHRS and YFSETQ. V lost 3 bases to trimming and J lost 2 bases; unmatched junction nucleotides: 12. CDR3 protein: CASSWDLAEDYTDTQYF. The CDR3, as DNA: TGCGCCAGCAGCTGGGACCTAGCGGAAGATTACACAGATACGCAGTATTTT.

The sample holds a few counts of this clonotype. This chain connects TRBV20-1 to TRBJ2-7, with a tentative D call TRBD2 (6 bases). CDR3 size: 13 residues. With 6 bases removed from V and 6 bases from J, the gap between germline ends came to 18 bases. Per germline, CDR1 DFQATT and CDR2 SNEGSKA (reference sequence). DNA for the CDR3: TGCAGTGCGGATACAGGCGGAGCGGGCGAGCAGTACTTC. Amino acid sequence: CSADTGGAGEQYF.

The chain joins TRBV20-1 to TRBJ2-4; 8 nucleotides agree with TRBD1. Trimming at V came to 2 bases and at J to 8 bases, leaving 8 bases not matched to a gene. This CDR3 comprises 14 residues. Germline lookup yields CDR1 DFQATT and CDR2 SNEGSKA (reference sequence). CDR3 in amino acids: CSARQPDRGDIQYF. The CDR3 DNA is TGCAGTGCTAGACAGCCCGACAGGGGTGACATTCAGTACTTC.

Many counts were recorded for this clonotype. The rearrangement uses TRBV12-3 or TRBV12-4 and TRBJ1-5; the match to TRBD1 covers 7 bases. The CDR3 is 14 amino acids. The ends lost 6 bases at V and 12 bases at J; junction bases unmatched: 14. The CDR3 loop is CASSPVRGSGVQHF. DNA for the CDR3: TGTGCCAGCAGCCCAGTCAGGGGGTCCGGGGTCCAGCATTTT.